The 13 T cell receptor beta chains given below trace back to one sample, sequenced in a study of T cell responses to AZD1222 COVID-19 vaccine (dated by TCRdb to the early 2020s). Interpreted using the paper, the time point label stands for: baseline before first vaccination. To prepare the library, the immunoSEQ multiplex PCR assay was applied. TCRdb carries this immuneACCESS record with in-frame sequences only. Its versions omit some clonotypes, under half of them owing to an unresolved V gene in the studies checked, with the rest unexplained. This sample gives under 200,000 clones in total; less than 95% of them show up just once. The ten largest clones represent approximately 0.6% of the sample. The sequencing here drew on peripheral blood, taken on day 0 of AZD1222 vaccination. Source of these receptors: an adult in good health.

The chain links TRBV7-9 to TRBJ2-1; 7 bases map to TRBD2. CDR1 is SEHNR, CDR2 FQNEAQ, per germline (reference sequence). The CDR3 runs to 15 residues. V was clipped by 0 bases and J by 7 bases; unmatched bases: 6. The CDR3 DNA reads TGTGCCAGCAGCTTAGCGGGAGGGCCGGGTAATGAGCAGTTCTTC. It yields the protein CASSLAGGPGNEQFF.

The chain uses TRBV14 and TRBJ2-6, with D possibly called TRBD1 or TRBD2 (5 bases each). V was pared by 4 bases and J by 4 bases, with 11 bases between. Germline V gene lookup returns CDR1 SGHDN and CDR2 FVKESK. The CDR3 extends over 15 amino acids. The CDR3 nucleotides are TGTGCCAGCAGCCGTCCAGGGAGAGGGGCCAACGTCCTGACTTTC. Translated: CASSRPGRGANVLTF.

This chain joins TRBV10-3 and TRBJ1-1; possible D gene TRBD1, 5 bases. The V gene's germline CDR1 is ENHRY and CDR2 SYGVKD. V was shortened by 8 bases and J by 9 bases, with 16 bases between the two germline ends. The CDR3 consists of 12 residues. CDR3 protein: CAISPGVLQAFF. The CDR3 DNA follows: TGTGCCATCTCTCCGGGGGTGTTACAAGCTTTCTTT.

This chain connects TRBV19 to TRBJ2-2; 8 bases align to TRBD2. This CDR3 is 14 amino acids long. V trimming: 5 bases; J trimming: 5 bases; junction bases outside the gene matches: 4. Germline V gives CDR1 LNHDA, CDR2 SQIVND (reference sequence). CDR3 nucleotides: TGTGCCAGTAGTCAGCGGGAGTGGACCGGGGAGCTGTTTTTT. It is translated as CASSQREWTGELFF.

The chain couples TRBV19 to TRBJ1-2, with D tentatively TRBD1 (6 bases). Trimming left V 7 bases short and J 2 bases short, with 14 bases between. Germline V CDR1 and CDR2: LNHDA, SQIVND (reference sequence). This CDR3 is 14 amino acids long. In DNA, the CDR3 is TGTGCCAGTACCCGATTCCAGGGGAACTATGGCTACACCTTC. The encoded protein is CASTRFQGNYGYTF.

V gene TRBV13 combines with J gene TRBJ1-1; TRBD1 agrees at 7 bases. V shed 3 bases and J 5 bases; nucleotides not matched to a gene: 9. Germline assignment: CDR1 PRHDT and CDR2 FYEKMQ (reference sequence). This CDR3 has 15 amino acids. CDR3 DNA sequence: TGTGCCAGCAGCTTCAGGGGGGGGGCTGAGACTGAAGCTTTCTTT. Its protein is CASSFRGGAETEAFF.

The rearrangement uses TRBV19 and TRBJ2-3; D ambiguous. Trimming took 5 bases from V and 4 from J, leaving 10 bases between them. CDR3 size: 13 residues. Germline V lookup: CDR1 LNHDA, CDR2 SQIVND (reference sequence). This CDR3 is CASSPKDADTQYF. CDR3 DNA: TGTGCCAGTAGTCCGAAGGATGCAGATACGCAGTATTTT.

The chain joins TRBV18 to TRBJ1-5; possibly TRBD1 for D (6 bases). The CDR3 consists of 17 residues. Looked up from germline, CDR1 is KGHSH and CDR2 is LQKENI. V was pared by 5 bases and J by 0 bases, with 17 bases between. As DNA, the CDR3 is TGTGCCAGCTCAGCCGGGACAAGGTTGCATAGCAATCAGCCCCAGCATTTT. Its protein product is CASSAGTRLHSNQPQHF.

The V gene is TRBV4-1, the J gene TRBJ2-7, with no clear D. The V gene lost 4 bases and the J gene lost 6 bases, with 13 bases spanning the gap. This CDR3 contains 13 residues. Per the germline V gene, CDR1 is MGHRA and CDR2 is YSYEKL. CDR3 sequence: CASSLQKEREQYF. As DNA, the CDR3 is TGCGCCAGCAGCCTCCAAAAAGAGCGCGAGCAGTACTTC.

The CDR3 nucleotides read TGCGCCAGCAGCCCGACATCTGGGGCCAACGTCCTGACTTTC. It codes for CASSPTSGANVLTF. The chain recombines TRBV5-1 with TRBJ2-6; D is uncertain. The CDR3 length is 14 residues. V shed 4 bases and J shed 1 base, with 6 bases lying between them. Germline CDR1 is SGHRS and CDR2 is YFSETQ.

The gene calls are TRBV19 and TRBJ1-5; D gene ambiguous. The germline V gene encodes CDR1 LNHDA and CDR2 SQIVND (reference sequence). This CDR3 region has 13 residues. V was trimmed by 8 bases and J by 0 bases, leaving 8 bases between them. CDR3 amino acids: CASGPHSNQPQHF. CDR3 DNA: TGTGCCAGTGGACCTCATAGCAATCAGCCCCAGCATTTT.

V and J are TRBV28 and TRBJ1-2; D not resolved. Trimming shortened V by 3 bases and J by 4 bases, and 6 bases separated the two germline ends. CDR3 length equals 12 residues. Germline V gene sequence: CDR1 MDHEN, CDR2 SYDVKM. The CDR3: CASSFGSYGYTF. CDR3 DNA sequence: TGTGCCAGCAGTTTTGGGAGCTATGGCTACACCTTC.

The V and J genes are TRBV24-1 and TRBJ2-7, with 7 bases aligning to TRBD1. Trimming cost V 5 bases and J 6 bases; bases outside gene matches: 3. Germline CDR1 reads KGHDR; CDR2 reads SFDVKD. The length of the CDR3 is 12 residues. The CDR3 region has the DNA TGTGCCACCAGTGGACAGGGTGGCGAGCAGTACTTC. Protein product: CATSGQGGEQYF.